This T cell receptor (beta chain) was documented in a study of OX40 agonist ivuxolimab in advanced cancers. The CDR3 spans 15 residues. The germline V and J ends were trimmed by 1 base and 4 bases, with 14 bases remaining between them. CDR1 is SGHAT, CDR2 FQDESV, per germline (reference sequence). The repertoire was sequenced with immunoSEQ multiplex PCR; TCRdb's copy has only in-frame clones and lacks some. The data hold approximately 90,000 clones, with roughly 85% observed a single time. The receptor was isolated from an adult with an advanced solid tumor such as melanoma, head and neck, liver or kidney cancer. The chain recombines TRBV11-1 with TRBJ2-7, with TRBD1 as a possible D gene (6 bases). The specimen was CD4+ or CD8+ T cells sorted from blood, collected in a trial of the OX40 agonist ivuxolimab. In DNA form, the CDR3 reads TGTGCCAGCAGCTTAGGGGGGCCCTCACGTTACGAGCAGTACTTC. This codes for CASSLGGPSRYEQYF.